A single sample gave rise to the 17 T cell receptor beta chains below, sequenced in a study of T cell responses to AZD1222 COVID-19 vaccine. Profiled with immunoSEQ multiplex PCR; TCRdb holds only in-frame clones, not every one. In the table there are under 150,000 clones, roughly 92% of which are singletons. Sequenced material: peripheral blood, taken 28 days after the second AZD1222 dose. The receptors stem from an adult who received the AZD1222 COVID-19 vaccine.

The CDR3 loop reads CASDQTGFQPQHF. In nucleotides, the CDR3 is TGTGCCAGCGACCAGACAGGTTTCCAGCCCCAGCATTTT. The V and J genes are TRBV2 and TRBJ1-5; TRBD1 is a possible D gene (6 bases). The CDR3 covers 13 residues. The V gene's germline CDR1 is SNHLY and CDR2 FYNNEI. Trimming removed 8 bases at V and 7 bases at J, with 15 bases between.

This clone has just one count. Other DNA sequences in the sample encode the same CDR3. Here the CDR3 DNA reads TGTGCCAGCAGCCTGGGAGGGTTCTATGGCTACACCTTC. Translating gives CASSLGGFYGYTF. This chain uses TRBV5-8 with TRBJ1-2; D uncertain. This CDR3 comprises 13 residues. The germline CDR1 and CDR2 sequences are SGHTS and YDEGEE. The V end lost 4 bases, the J end lost 4 bases, and 11 bases lay between the germline ends.

The V gene is TRBV30, the J gene TRBJ1-2; TRBD1 matches 9 bases. The V segment lost 1 base and the J segment 3 bases; nucleotides outside the gene matches: 9. This CDR3 contains 16 residues. Germline V gives CDR1 GTSNPN, CDR2 SVGIG (reference sequence). CDR3 region: CAWSDADRGFDYGYTF. The CDR3 DNA follows: TGTGCCTGGAGTGACGCCGACAGGGGGTTCGACTATGGCTACACCTTC.

The chain joins TRBV19 to TRBJ2-2; 12 bases fit TRBD1. Trimming at V came to 5 bases and at J to 9 bases, leaving 4 bases not matched to a gene. Per the germline V gene, CDR1 is LNHDA and CDR2 is SQIVND (reference sequence). CDR3 length: 14 amino acids. DNA of the CDR3: TGTGCCAGTAGTTGGGGACAGGGGGCAAGGGAGCTGTTTTTT. The encoded protein is CASSWGQGARELFF.

The chain combines TRBV28 with TRBJ2-3; D gene uncertain. The CDR3 contains 14 residues. V was pared by 3 bases and J by 0 bases, with 7 bases between. Germline values: CDR1 MDHEN, CDR2 SYDVKM. Here the CDR3 reads CASSFGQSTDTQYF. The DNA for the CDR3 is TGTGCCAGCAGTTTTGGGCAGAGCACAGATACGCAGTATTTT. The full variable domain, its missing parts supplied by reference TRBV28 and TRBJ2-3, is DVKVTQSSRYLVKRTGEKVFLECVQDMDHENMFWYRQDPGLGLRLIYFSYDVKMKEKGDIPEGYSVSREKKERFSLILESASTNQTSMYLCASSFGQSTDTQYFGPGTRLTVL.

V gene TRBV12-5 combines with J gene TRBJ1-5; the match to TRBD1 covers 10 bases. Germline V lookup: CDR1 LGHNT, CDR2 FRNRAP. This CDR3 has 19 amino acids. J gave up 7 bases and V 0 bases, and 15 bases lay outside the gene matches. The CDR3 nucleotides are TGTGCTAGTGGTTTGGTATTCGGGCCGGACAGGGGGGTAAGCCAGCCCCAGCATTTT. It encodes CASGLVFGPDRGVSQPQHF.

CDR3 nucleotide sequence: TGTGCCACCAGCACCCAGGGGCAGATGAACACTGAAGCTTTCTTT. Translation gives CATSTQGQMNTEAFF. The rearrangement links TRBV15 to TRBJ1-1, with a weak D call TRBD1 (6 bases). V was clipped by 4 bases and J by 0 bases, with 12 bases between them. CDR3 size: 15 residues. Per the germline V gene, CDR1 is LNHNV and CDR2 is YYDKDF (reference sequence).

The chain joins TRBV7-8 to TRBJ1-1; D is ambiguous. This CDR3 has 14 residues. V lost 1 base and J lost 0, with 6 bases in between. CDR1 and CDR2 (germline): SGHVS, FQNEAQ. CDR3 sequence (DNA): TGTGCCAGCAGCTTAGACACCATGAACACTGAAGCTTTCTTT. Its translation: CASSLDTMNTEAFF.

The chain joins TRBV12-3 or TRBV12-4 to TRBJ2-7; 7 nucleotides match TRBD1. V trimming: 6 bases; J trimming: 2 bases; junction bases outside the gene matches: 4. The CDR3 totals 13 residues. The CDR3 protein is CASSYRGTYEQYV. CDR3 coding DNA: TGTGCCAGCAGCTACAGGGGCACCTACGAGCAGTACGTC.

The rearrangement uses TRBV7-9 and TRBJ1-2, with unresolved D. V lost 0 bases and J 8 bases, leaving 13 bases between the germline ends. The CDR3 length is 14 residues. Per germline, CDR1 SEHNR and CDR2 FQNEAQ (reference sequence). The CDR3 is CASSLASRVEGYTF. Here the CDR3 DNA reads TGTGCCAGCAGCTTAGCGAGTAGGGTGGAAGGCTACACCTTC. The full variable domain, its missing parts supplied by reference TRBV7-9 and TRBJ1-2, is DTGVSQNPRHKITKRGQNVTFRCDPISEHNRLYWYRQTLGQGPEFLTYFQNEAQLEKSRLLSDRFSAERPKGSFSTLEIQRTEQGDSAMYLCASSLASRVEGYTFGSGTRLTVV.

The genes are TRBV7-9 and TRBJ1-4; the D gene is possibly TRBD1 (5 bases). Trimming removed 5 bases at V and 10 bases at J, with 8 bases between. The germline gives CDR1 SEHNR, CDR2 FQNEAQ (reference sequence). The CDR3 is made up of 11 amino acids. The CDR3 sequence is CASSMRGKLFF. The CDR3 DNA sequence: TGTGCCAGCAGCATGAGGGGAAAACTGTTTTTT.

V gene TRBV4-2 combines with J gene TRBJ1-1; weak D call: TRBD1 (6 bases). The V end was cut by 0 bases, the J end by 4 bases, with 12 bases between. The CDR3 consists of 15 residues. In germline, CDR1 is LGHNA, CDR2 YNFKEQ. The CDR3 protein is CASSQDTGRSTEAFF. CDR3 sequence (DNA): TGTGCCAGCAGCCAAGATACAGGGCGTAGCACTGAAGCTTTCTTT.

In DNA, the CDR3 is TGCGCCAGCAGTGAGGCCTTCTCTGGAAACACCATATATTTT. Translating gives CASSEAFSGNTIYF. The V gene is TRBV10-1, the J gene TRBJ1-3; no reliable D call. CDR1 and CDR2 (germline): WNHNN, SYGVQD (reference sequence). V dropped 2 bases and J dropped 0 bases, with 5 bases sitting between them. This CDR3 contains 14 residues.

The V call is TRBV5-8, the J call TRBJ2-7; D might be TRBD2 (5 bases). Trimming took 9 bases from V and 2 from J, leaving 18 bases between them. Germline V gene sequence: CDR1 SGHTS, CDR2 YDEGEE. This CDR3 spans 14 amino acids. Here the CDR3 DNA reads TGTGCCACCATCGGGATAACTAGAACCTACGAGCAGTACGTC. Amino acid sequence: CATIGITRTYEQYV.

This clone was picked up one time. This sequence joins TRBV7-2 and TRBJ1-1; D gene uncertain. CDR1 is SGHTA, CDR2 FQGNSA, per germline. The CDR3 spans 13 residues. The V end was cut by 7 bases, the J end by 4 bases, with 13 bases between. The CDR3, as DNA: TGTGCCAGCACCCCTGGCGGAAGCACTGAAGCTTTCTTT. Protein: CASTPGGSTEAFF.

The chain carries TRBV18 and TRBJ1-1; D is possibly TRBD1 (6 bases). This CDR3 spans 15 amino acids. CDR1 KGHSH and CDR2 LQKENI come from the germline V gene. The V and J ends lost 6 bases and 3 bases respectively, with 17 bases between them. CDR3 nucleotide sequence: TGTGCCAGCTCGACCAGGGGAACTCCTGACACTGAAGCTTTCTTT. Translated, it gives CASSTRGTPDTEAFF.

J is TRBJ2-7 and V is TRBV6-2 or TRBV6-3; weak D call: TRBD1 (6 bases). The CDR3 runs 15 residues. V lost 6 bases to trimming and J lost 0 bases, with 15 bases between them. Germline V gene data show CDR1 as MNHEY and CDR2 as SVGEGT. The CDR3 DNA sequence: TGTGCCAGCAGCCCCGGACAGTGGAGCTCCTACGAGCAGTACTTC. Protein: CASSPGQWSSYEQYF.